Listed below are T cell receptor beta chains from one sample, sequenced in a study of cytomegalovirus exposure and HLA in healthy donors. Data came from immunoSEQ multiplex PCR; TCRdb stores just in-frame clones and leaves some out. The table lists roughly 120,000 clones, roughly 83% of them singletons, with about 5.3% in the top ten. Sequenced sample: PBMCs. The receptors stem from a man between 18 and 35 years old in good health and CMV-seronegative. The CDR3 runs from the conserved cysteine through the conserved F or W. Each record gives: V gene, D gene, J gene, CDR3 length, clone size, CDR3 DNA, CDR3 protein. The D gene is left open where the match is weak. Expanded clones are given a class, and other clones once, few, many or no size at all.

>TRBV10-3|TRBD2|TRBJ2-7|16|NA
TGTGCCATCAGCCGTAGCGGGGGGCGTTACACCTACGAGCAGTACTTC
CAISRSGGRYTYEQYF
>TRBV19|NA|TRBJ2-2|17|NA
TGTGCCAGCAGTTCCATCAGAGACACGACGAACACCGGGGAGCTGTTTTTT
CASSSIRDTTNTGELFF
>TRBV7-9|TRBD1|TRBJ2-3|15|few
TGTGCCAGCAGCTCGTACAGGGGAAGCACAGATACGCAGTATTTT
CASSSYRGSTDTQYF
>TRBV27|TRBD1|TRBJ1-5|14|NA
TGTGCCAGCAGTTTAGACAGGGGAGCCCAGCCCCAGCATTTT
CASSLDRGAQPQHF
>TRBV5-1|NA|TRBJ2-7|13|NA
TGCGCCAGCAGCTTGACGGGGTCTCGGGAGCAGTACTTC
CASSLTGSREQYF
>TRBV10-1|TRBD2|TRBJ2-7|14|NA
TGCGCCAGCAGTCCGAGACTAGCCGGCGCCGAGCAGTACTTC
CASSPRLAGAEQYF
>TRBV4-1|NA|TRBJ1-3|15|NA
TGCGCCAGCAGCCAAACAGGGTTGTCTGGAAACACCATATATTTT
CASSQTGLSGNTIYF
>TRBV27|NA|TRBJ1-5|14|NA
TGTGCCAGCAGTTTAGGGGGCACGGCTCAGCCCCAGCATTTT
CASSLGGTAQPQHF
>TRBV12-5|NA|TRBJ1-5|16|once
TGTGCTAGTGGTTTGGTTCGGGGGTCGACCAATCAGCCCCAGCATTTT
CASGLVRGSTNQPQHF
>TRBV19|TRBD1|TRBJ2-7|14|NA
TGTGCCAGTAGTCCGGGGACAGGGGACTACGAGCAGTACTTC
CASSPGTGDYEQYF
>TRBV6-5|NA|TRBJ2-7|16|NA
TGTGCCAGCAGTTACTCGACCGCGGGACAGCCCTACGAGCAGTACTTC
CASSYSTAGQPYEQYF
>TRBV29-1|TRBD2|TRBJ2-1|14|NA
TGCAGCGCCGCTAGCGGGAGTGACTACAATGAGCAGTTCTTC
CSAASGSDYNEQFF
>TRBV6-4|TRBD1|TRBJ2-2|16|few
TGTGCCAGCAGTGACTCGACAGGGGGGGACACCGGGGAGCTGTTTTTT
CASSDSTGGDTGELFF
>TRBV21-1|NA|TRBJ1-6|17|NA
TGTGCCGGTACCGGGACAGGGCTTTTCCTCAATAATTCACCCCTCCACTTT
CAGTGTGLFLNNSPLHF
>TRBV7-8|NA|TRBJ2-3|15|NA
TGTGCCAGCAGCCTGGCCGAAAAAGGCACAGATACGCAGTATTTT
CASSLAEKGTDTQYF
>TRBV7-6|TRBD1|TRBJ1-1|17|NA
TGTGCCAGCAGCCAGACAGGGGATAAAAGTTGGTACACTGAAGCTTTCTTT
CASSQTGDKSWYTEAFF
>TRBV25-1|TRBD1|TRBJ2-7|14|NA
TGTGCCAGTAAAGGACAGGGAAGAACAGGCGAGCAGTACTTC
CASKGQGRTGEQYF
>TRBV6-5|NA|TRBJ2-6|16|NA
TGTGCCAGCAGTTACTCCTGGGCCTCTGGGGCCAACGTCCTGACTTTC
CASSYSWASGANVLTF
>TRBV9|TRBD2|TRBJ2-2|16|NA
TGTGCCAGCAGCCCCCGGACTAGCGGGAACACCGGGGAGCTGTTTTTT
CASSPRTSGNTGELFF
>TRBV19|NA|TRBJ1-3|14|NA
TGTGCCAGTAGTATAGTGGAGCGGAGAAACACCATATATTTT
CASSIVERRNTIYF
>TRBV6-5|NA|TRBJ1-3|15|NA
TGTGCCAGCAGTTACCGCGGACAGTCTGGAAACACCATATATTTT
CASSYRGQSGNTIYF
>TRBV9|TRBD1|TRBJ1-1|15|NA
TGTGCCAGCAGCCCAGCCCGGGTCAGGGGGGACGAAGCTTTCTTT
CASSPARVRGDEAFF
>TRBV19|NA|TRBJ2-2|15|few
TGTGCCAGTAGTATCAGGGCGTCGAACACCGGGGAGCTGTTTTTT
CASSIRASNTGELFF
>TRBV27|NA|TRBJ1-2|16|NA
TGTGCCAGCAGTTTAAAGTACCAGTACCATCACTATGGCTACACCTTC
CASSLKYQYHHYGYTF
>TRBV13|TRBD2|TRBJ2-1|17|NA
TGTGCCAGCAGCTCCCAGACTAGCGGGAGATTCTACAATGAGCAGTTCTTC
CASSSQTSGRFYNEQFF
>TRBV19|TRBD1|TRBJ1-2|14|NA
TGTGCCAGTAGTCCGCGGACAGGGGAATTGAGATACACCTTC
CASSPRTGELRYTF
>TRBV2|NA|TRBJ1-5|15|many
TGTGCCAGCAGTGAAATCACGGGGAACAATCAGCCCCAGCATTTT
CASSEITGNNQPQHF
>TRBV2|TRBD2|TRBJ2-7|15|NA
TGTGCCAGCAGTCTTGGACTAGCGGGACCCTACGAGCAGTACTTC
CASSLGLAGPYEQYF
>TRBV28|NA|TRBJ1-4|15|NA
TGTGCCAGCAGCCTGCCCCAGGGATCGAATGAAAAACTGTTTTTT
CASSLPQGSNEKLFF
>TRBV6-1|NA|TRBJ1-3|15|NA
TGTGCCAGCAGTTCAGGGGCGGAAGGTGGAAACACCATATATTTT
CASSSGAEGGNTIYF
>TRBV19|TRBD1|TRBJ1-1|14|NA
TGTGCCAGTAGTATTCAGGGGGCCGCCACTGAAGCTTTCTTT
CASSIQGAATEAFF
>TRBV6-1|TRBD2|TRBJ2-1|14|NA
TGTGCCAGCGTGAGCGGGGGGGCCAGCGATGAGCAGTTCTTC
CASVSGGASDEQFF
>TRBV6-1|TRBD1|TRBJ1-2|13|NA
TGTGCCAGCAGTCCGGACAGGGTTGGAGGCTACACCTTC
CASSPDRVGGYTF
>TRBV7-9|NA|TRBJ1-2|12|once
TGTGCCAGCAGCTTGGACCAGGGAGGCTACACCTTC
CASSLDQGGYTF
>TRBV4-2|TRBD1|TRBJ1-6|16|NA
TGTGCCAGCGGTTCACAGGGGGCTAGGTGGAATTCACCCCTCCACTTT
CASGSQGARWNSPLHF
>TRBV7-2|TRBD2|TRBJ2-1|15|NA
TGTGCCAGCAGCTTAGGCCTAGCGGGGGACGATGAGCAGTTCTTC
CASSLGLAGDDEQFF
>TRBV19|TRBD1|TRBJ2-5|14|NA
TGTGCCAGTAGTGACAGGGGGCGTCGAGAGACCCAGTACTTC
CASSDRGRRETQYF
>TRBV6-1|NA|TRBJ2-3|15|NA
TGTGCCAGCAGTGAAGGGATGAGGAGCACAGATACGCAGTATTTT
CASSEGMRSTDTQYF
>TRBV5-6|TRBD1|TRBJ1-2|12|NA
TGTGCCAGCAGCTCCAGGGGGAATGGCTACACCTTC
CASSSRGNGYTF
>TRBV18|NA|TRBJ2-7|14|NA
TGTGCCAGCTCACCGGATTATTCCTGGGCCGAGCAGTACTTC
CASSPDYSWAEQYF
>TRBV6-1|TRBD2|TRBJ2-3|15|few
TGTGCCAGCAGTGAAGGCGGGGGGTACACAGATACGCAGTATTTT
CASSEGGGYTDTQYF
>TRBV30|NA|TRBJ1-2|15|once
TGTGCCTGGAGTGTAATGTATTGGGGCAACTATGGCTACACCTTC
CAWSVMYWGNYGYTF
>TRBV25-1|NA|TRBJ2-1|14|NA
TGTGCCAGCAGTGAAGAAGACTTTTACAATGAGCAGTTCTTC
CASSEEDFYNEQFF
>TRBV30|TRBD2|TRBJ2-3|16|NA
TGTGCCTGGAGCTTGGGGAGGAATAGCGGGACAGATACGCAGTATTTT
CAWSLGRNSGTDTQYF
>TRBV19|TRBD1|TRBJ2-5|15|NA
TGTGCCAGTAGGTTAACCGGGACAGGAGAAGAGACCCAGTACTTC
CASRLTGTGEETQYF
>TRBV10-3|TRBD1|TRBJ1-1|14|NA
TGTGCCATCAGGTCGGGGACAGGGGGCACTGAAGCTTTCTTT
CAIRSGTGGTEAFF
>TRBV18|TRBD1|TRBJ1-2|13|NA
TGTGCCAGCTCGCCACAGGGGAACTATGGCTACACCTTC
CASSPQGNYGYTF
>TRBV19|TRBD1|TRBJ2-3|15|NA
TGTGCCAGTAGCAAACAGGGGGTGCATACAGATACGCAGTATTTT
CASSKQGVHTDTQYF
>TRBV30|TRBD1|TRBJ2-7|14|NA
TGTGCCTGGAGTGGAGGACAGGGAAGCTACGAGCAGTACTTC
CAWSGGQGSYEQYF
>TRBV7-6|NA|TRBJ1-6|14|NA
TGTGCCAGCAGCTACGCAGGTGGAAATTCACCCCTCCACTTT
CASSYAGGNSPLHF
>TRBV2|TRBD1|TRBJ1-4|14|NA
TGTGCCAGCAGTTTGCAGGGGGTAGGGGAAAAACTGTTTTTT
CASSLQGVGEKLFF
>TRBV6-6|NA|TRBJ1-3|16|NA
TGTGCCAGCACCTACGGGGGGGCGAGCTCTGGAAACACCATATATTTT
CASTYGGASSGNTIYF